Described below is a single T cell receptor (beta chain) sequence and its context. These data belong to a study of blood T cells in healthy people across ages. All donors came from Russia, were Caucasian and healthy, and spanned ages about 6 to 100. Per individual sample, total RNA of at least 5.5 micrograms was extracted. A sample-barcoded 5' primer and a J-beta primer mix were used in a second PCR of about 7 to 12 cycles. Each CDR3 protein gets one entry after TCRdb re-called the 5' RACE reads with MiXCR. The sample has over 950,000 distinct CDR3 sequences, approximately 38% seen once. The CDR3 sequence is 16 residues long. Germline CDR1 reads DFQATT; CDR2 reads SNEGSKA (reference sequence). V dropped 6 bases and J dropped 4; count of bases not matched to a gene: 14.

The rearrangement links TRBV20-1 to TRBJ1-2, with 10 bases matching TRBD1. The source of this sequence is a man aged 18 to 30 in good health. Input material: blood. The CDR3 nucleotides read TGCAGTGCAGGGACAGGGGCCCTGAGGGGAGGCTATGGCTACACCTTC. This encodes CSAGTGALRGGYGYTF.